This paragraph reports one T cell receptor beta chain. The data were taken from a study of cytomegalovirus exposure and HLA in healthy donors. A multiplex PCR was run with 60 Vbeta primers and 13 Jbeta primers. The table came from immunoSEQ multiplex PCR; TCRdb's copy has only in-frame clones and leaves some out. The repertoire has 75,000 to 90,000 clones, 63% of them found once; the top ten carry 15%. Specimen: PBMCs. The TCR comes from a woman in her forties in good health and CMV-seropositive.

CDR3 residues: CASSLGSGSGTEAFF. The CDR3 region has the DNA TGTGCCAGCAGCTTGGGGTCGGGTTCGGGGACTGAAGCTTTCTTT. The chain joins TRBV5-6 to TRBJ1-1; D is undetermined. CDR1 and CDR2 (germline): SGHDT, YYEEEE. Trimming took 0 bases from V and 5 from J, leaving 14 bases between them. The CDR3 is 15 residues long.